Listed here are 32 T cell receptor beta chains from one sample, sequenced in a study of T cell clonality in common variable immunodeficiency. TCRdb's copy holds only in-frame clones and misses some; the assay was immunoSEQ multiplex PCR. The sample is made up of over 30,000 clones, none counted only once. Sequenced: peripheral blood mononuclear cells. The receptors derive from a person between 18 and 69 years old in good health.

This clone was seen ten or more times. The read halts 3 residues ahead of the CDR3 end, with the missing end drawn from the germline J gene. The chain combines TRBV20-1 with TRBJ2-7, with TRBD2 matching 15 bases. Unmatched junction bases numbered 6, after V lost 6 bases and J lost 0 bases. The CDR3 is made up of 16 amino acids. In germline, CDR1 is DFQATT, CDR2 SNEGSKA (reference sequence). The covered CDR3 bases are TGCAGTGCCACGGGACTAGCGGGAGGAAACTCCTACGAG. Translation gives CSATGLAGGNSYE. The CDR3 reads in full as CSATGLAGGNSYEQYF.

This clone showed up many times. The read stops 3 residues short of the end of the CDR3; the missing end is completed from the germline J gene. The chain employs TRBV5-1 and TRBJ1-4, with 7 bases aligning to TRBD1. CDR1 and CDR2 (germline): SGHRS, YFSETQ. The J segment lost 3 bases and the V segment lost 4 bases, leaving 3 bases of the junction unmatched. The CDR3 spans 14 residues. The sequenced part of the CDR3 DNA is TGCGCCAGCAGCGGGGGACAGCCTAATGAAAAA. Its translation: CASSGGQPNEK. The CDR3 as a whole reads CASSGGQPNEKLFF.

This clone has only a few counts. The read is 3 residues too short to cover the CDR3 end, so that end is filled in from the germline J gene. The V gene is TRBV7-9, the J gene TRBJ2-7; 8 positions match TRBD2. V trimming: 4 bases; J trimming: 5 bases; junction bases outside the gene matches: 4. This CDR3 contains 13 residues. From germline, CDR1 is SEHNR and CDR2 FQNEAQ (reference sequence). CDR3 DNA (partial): TGTGCCAGCAGCTACGGGGGGGCCCACGAG. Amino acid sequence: CASSYGGAHE. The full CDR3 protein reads CASSYGGAHEQYF.

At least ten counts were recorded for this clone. CDR3 sequence: CSVREGGGAYEQYF. CDR3 DNA, as far as it was read: TGCAGTGTCAGGGAGGGAGGGGGGGCCTACGAG. This chain connects TRBV20-1 to TRBJ2-7; tentative D call: TRBD2 (7 bases). The read ends 3 residues early relative to the CDR3; the germline J gene fills the gap. V was pared by 7 bases and J by 2 bases, with 18 bases between. The germline gives CDR1 DFQATT, CDR2 SNEGSKA (reference sequence). The CDR3 length is 14 residues.

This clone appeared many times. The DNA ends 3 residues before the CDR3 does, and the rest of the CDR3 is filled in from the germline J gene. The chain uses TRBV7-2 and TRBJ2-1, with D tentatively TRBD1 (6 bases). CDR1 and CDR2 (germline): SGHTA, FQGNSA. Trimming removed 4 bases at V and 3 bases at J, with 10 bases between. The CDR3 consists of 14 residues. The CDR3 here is CASSSTGNYNEQFF. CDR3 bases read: TGTGCCAGCAGCTCTACAGGGAACTACAATGAG.

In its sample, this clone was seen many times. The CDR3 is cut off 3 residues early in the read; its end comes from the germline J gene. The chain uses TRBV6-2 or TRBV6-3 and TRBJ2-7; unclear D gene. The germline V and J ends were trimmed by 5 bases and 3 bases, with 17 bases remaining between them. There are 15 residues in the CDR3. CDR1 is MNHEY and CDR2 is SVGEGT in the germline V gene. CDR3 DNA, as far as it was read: TGTGCCAGCAGTAACCGCCCAAAACAAGGCTACGAG. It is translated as CASSNRPKQGYE. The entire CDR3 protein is CASSNRPKQGYEQYF.

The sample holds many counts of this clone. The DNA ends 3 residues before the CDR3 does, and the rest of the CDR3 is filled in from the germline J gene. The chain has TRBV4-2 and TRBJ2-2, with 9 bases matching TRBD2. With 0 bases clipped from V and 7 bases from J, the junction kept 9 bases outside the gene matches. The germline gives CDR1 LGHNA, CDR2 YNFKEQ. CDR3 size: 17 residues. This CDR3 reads CASSQDPSGTEVGELFF. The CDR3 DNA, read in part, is TGTGCCAGCAGCCAAGACCCTAGCGGGACGGAGGTCGGGGAG.

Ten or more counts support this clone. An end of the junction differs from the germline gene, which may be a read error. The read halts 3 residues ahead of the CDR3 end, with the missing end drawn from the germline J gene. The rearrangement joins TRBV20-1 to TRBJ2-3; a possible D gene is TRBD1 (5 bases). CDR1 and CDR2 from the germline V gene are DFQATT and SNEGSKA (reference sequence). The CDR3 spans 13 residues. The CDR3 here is CSAREDSRDTQYF. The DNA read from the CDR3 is TGCAGTGCTAGGGAAGACAGCAGAGATACG.

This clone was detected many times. The DNA read from the CDR3 is TGTGCCACTACGGGACAGGGCTTTGGTGGC. It yields the protein CATTGQGFGG. The complete CDR3 reads CATTGQGFGGYTF. This chain uses TRBV2 with TRBJ1-2; 9 bases line up with TRBD1. The CDR3 extends 3 residues past the end of the read, so its final part is completed from the germline J gene. Germline V lookup: CDR1 SNHLY, CDR2 FYNNEI. V gave up 10 bases and J gave up 7 bases; unmatched junction bases: 10. The CDR3 is 13 residues long. The full variable domain, with the rest looked up from reference TRBV2 and TRBJ1-2, is EPEVTQTPSHQVTQMGQEVILRCVPISNHLYFYWYRQILGQKVEFLVSFYNNEISEKSEIFDDQFSVERPDGSNFTLKIRSTKLEDSAMYFCATTGQGFGGYTFGSGTRLTVV.

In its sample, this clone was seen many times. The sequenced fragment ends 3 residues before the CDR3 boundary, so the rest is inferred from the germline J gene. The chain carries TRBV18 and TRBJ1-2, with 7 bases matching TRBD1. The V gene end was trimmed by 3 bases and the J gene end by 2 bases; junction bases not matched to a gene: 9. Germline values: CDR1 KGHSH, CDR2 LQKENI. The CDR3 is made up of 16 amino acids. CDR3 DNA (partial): TGTGCCAGCTCACCCATGAGACCAGGGGGGAACTATGGC. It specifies CASSPMRPGGNYG. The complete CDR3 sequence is CASSPMRPGGNYGYTF.

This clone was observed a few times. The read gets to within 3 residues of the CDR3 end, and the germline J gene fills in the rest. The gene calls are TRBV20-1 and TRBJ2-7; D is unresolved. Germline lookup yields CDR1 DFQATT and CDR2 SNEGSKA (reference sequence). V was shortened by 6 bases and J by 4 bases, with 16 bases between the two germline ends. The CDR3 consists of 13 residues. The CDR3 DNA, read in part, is TGCAGTGCAGCGTACCCCGTGAGGTACGAG. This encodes CSAAYPVRYE. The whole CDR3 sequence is CSAAYPVRYEQYF.

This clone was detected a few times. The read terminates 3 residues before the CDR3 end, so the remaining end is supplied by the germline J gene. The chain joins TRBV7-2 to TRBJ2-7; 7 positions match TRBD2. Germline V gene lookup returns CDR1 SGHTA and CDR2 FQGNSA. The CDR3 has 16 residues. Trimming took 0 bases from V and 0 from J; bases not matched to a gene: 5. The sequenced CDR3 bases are TGTGCCAGCAGCTTAGCCTGGACTAGTAGCTCCTACGAG. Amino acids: CASSLAWTSSSYE. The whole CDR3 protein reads CASSLAWTSSSYEQYF.

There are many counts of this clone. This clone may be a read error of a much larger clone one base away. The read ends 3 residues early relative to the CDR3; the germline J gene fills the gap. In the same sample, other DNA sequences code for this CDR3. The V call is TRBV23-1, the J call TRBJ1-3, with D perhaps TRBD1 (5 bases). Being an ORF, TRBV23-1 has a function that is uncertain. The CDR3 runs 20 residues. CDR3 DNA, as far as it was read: TGCGCCAGCAGTCCATTCGTGGGGCAGCCCAAATTGATCTCTGGAAACACA. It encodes CASSPFVGQPKLISGNT. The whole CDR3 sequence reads CASSPFVGQPKLISGNTIYF.

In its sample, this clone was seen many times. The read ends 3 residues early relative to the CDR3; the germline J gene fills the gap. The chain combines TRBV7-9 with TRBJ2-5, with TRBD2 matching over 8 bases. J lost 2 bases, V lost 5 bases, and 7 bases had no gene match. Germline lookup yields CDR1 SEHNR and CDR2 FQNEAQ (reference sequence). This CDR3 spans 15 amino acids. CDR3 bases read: TGTGCCAGCAGCGTCGCGGGAGGTGATCAAGAGACC. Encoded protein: CASSVAGGDQET. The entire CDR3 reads CASSVAGGDQETQYF.

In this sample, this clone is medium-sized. CDR3 region: CSATDSYGYTF. CDR3 DNA (partial): TGCAGTGCTACAGACAGCTATGGC. The chain is built from TRBV20-1 and TRBJ1-2, with D possibly matching TRBD1 (5 bases). Read sequence stops 3 residues before the CDR3 end, and the germline J gene provides the missing end. The V end was cut by 4 bases, the J end by 4 bases, with 7 bases between. CDR3 length: 11 amino acids. The germline V gene encodes CDR1 DFQATT and CDR2 SNEGSKA (reference sequence).

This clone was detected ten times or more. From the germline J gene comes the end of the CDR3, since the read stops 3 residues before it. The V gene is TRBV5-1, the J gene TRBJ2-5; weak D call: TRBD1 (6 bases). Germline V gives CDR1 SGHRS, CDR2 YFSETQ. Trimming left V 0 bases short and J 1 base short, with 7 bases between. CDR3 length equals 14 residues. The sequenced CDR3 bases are TGCGCCAGCAGCTTGGGGACAGCCCAAGAGACC. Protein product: CASSLGTAQET. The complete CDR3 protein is CASSLGTAQETQYF.

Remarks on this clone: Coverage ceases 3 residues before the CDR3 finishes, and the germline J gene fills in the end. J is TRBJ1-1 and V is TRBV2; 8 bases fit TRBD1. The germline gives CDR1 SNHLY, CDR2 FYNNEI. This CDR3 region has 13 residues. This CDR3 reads CASSQINRGEAFF. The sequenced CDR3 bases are TGTGCCAGCAGTCAAATAAACAGGGGGGAA.

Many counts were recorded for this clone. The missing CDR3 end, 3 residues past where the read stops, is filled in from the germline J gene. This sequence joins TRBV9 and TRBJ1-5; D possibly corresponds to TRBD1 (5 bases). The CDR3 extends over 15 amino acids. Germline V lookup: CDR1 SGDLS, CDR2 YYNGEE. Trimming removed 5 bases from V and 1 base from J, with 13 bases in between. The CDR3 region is CASSGSGGSNQPQHF. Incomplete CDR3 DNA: TGTGCCAGCAGTGGATCGGGGGGGAGCAATCAGCCC.

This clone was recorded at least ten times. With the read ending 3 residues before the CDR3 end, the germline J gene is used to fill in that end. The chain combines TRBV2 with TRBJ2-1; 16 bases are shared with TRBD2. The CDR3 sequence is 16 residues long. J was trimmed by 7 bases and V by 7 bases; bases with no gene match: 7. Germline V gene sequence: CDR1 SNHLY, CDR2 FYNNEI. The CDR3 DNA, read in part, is TGTGCCAGCACGGGACTAGCGGGAGGGAGAGGGAATGAG. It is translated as CASTGLAGGRGNE. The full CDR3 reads CASTGLAGGRGNEQFF.

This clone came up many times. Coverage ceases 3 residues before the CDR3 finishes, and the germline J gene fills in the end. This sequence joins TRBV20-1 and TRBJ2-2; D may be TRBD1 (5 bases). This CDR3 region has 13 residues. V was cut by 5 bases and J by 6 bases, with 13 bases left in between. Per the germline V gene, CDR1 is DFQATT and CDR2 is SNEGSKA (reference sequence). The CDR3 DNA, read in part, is TGCAGTGCTGACGTTCAGGGCTCCGGGGAG. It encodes CSADVQGSGE. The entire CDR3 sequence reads CSADVQGSGELFF.

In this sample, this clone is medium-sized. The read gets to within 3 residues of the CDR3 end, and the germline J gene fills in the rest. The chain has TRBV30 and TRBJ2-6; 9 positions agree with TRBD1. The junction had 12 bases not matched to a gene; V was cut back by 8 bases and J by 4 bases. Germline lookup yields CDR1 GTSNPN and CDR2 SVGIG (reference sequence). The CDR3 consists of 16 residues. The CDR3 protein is CAGYPTGGRGANVLTF. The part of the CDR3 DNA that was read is TGTGCCGGGTACCCGACAGGGGGGAGGGGGGCCAACGTC.

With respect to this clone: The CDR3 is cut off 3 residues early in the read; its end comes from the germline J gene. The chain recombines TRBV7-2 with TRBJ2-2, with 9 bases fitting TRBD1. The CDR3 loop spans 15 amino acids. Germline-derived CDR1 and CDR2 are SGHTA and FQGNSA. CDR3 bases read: TGTGCCAGCAGCACTGGACAGGGGTTAACTGAAAAG. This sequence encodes CASSTGQGLTEK. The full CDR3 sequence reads CASSTGQGLTEKLFF. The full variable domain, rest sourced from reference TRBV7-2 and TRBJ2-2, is GAGVSQSPSNKVTEKGKDVELRCDPISGHTALYWYRQSLGQGLEFLIYFQGNSAPDKSGLPSDRFSAERTGGSVSTLTIQRTQQEDSAVYLCASSTGQGLTEKLFFGEGSRLTVL.

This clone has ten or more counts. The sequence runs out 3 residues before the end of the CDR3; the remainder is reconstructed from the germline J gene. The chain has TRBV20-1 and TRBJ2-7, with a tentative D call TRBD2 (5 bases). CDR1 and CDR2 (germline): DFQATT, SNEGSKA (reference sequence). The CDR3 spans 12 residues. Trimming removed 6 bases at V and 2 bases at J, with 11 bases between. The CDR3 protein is CSARTLTYEQYF. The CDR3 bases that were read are TGCAGTGCACGGACTCTTACCTACGAG.

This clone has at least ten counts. This CDR3 reads CSATTGLAGPYEQYF. CDR3 DNA (partial): TGCAGTGCTACCACCGGACTAGCGGGGCCCTACGAG. V usage is TRBV20-1 and J usage is TRBJ2-7; 12 nucleotides line up with TRBD2. The CDR3 end falls 3 residues outside the read, so it is completed with the germline J gene. V was pared by 4 bases and J by 2 bases, with 6 bases of the junction left unmatched. CDR3 size: 15 residues. Germline V gives CDR1 DFQATT, CDR2 SNEGSKA (reference sequence).

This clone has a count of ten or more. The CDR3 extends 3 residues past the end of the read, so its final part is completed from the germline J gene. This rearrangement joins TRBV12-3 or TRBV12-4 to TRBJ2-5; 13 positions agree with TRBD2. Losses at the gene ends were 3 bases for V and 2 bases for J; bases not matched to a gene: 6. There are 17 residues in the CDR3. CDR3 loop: CASSFVGLAGEQETQYF. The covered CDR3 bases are TGTGCCAGCAGTTTTGTCGGACTAGCGGGGGAACAAGAGACC.

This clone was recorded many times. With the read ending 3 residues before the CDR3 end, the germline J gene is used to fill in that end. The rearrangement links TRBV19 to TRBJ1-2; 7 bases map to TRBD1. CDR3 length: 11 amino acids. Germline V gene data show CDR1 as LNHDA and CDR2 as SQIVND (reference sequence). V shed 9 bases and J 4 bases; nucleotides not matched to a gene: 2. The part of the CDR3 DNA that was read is TGTGCCAGCGGACAGGCCTATGGC. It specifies CASGQAYG. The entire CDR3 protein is CASGQAYGYTF.

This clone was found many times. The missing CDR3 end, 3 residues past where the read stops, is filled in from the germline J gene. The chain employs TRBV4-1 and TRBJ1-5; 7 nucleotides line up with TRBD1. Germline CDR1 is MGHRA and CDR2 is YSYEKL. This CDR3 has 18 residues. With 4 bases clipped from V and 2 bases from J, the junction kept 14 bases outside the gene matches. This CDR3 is CASSLYGTVPDRNQPQHF. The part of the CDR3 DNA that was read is TGCGCCAGCAGCCTATATGGGACAGTACCCGATCGCAATCAGCCC.

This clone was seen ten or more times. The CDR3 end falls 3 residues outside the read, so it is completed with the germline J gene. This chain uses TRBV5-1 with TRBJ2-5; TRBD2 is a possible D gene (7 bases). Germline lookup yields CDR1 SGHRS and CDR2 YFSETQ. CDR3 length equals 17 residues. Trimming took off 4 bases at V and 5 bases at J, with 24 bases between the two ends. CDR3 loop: CASSKRGGGGYEETQYF. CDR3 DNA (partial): TGCGCCAGCAGCAAACGCGGAGGGGGGGGTTACGAGGAGACC.

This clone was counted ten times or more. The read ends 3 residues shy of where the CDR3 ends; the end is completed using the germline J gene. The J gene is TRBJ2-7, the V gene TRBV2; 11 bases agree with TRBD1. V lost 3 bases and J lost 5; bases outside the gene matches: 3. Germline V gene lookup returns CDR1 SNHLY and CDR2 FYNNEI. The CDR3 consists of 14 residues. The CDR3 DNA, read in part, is TGTGCCAGCAGTGATGGGGACAGGGGGAACGAG. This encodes CASSDGDRGNE. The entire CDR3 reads CASSDGDRGNEQYF.

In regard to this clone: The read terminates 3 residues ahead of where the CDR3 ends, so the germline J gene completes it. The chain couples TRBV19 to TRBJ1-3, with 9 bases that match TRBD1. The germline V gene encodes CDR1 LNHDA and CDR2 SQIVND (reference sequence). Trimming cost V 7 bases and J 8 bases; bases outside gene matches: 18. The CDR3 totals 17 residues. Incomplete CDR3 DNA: TGTGCCAGTAATCCCTCCTGGGGGACAGGGATCCTTGACACC. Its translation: CASNPSWGTGILDT. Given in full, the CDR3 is CASNPSWGTGILDTIYF.

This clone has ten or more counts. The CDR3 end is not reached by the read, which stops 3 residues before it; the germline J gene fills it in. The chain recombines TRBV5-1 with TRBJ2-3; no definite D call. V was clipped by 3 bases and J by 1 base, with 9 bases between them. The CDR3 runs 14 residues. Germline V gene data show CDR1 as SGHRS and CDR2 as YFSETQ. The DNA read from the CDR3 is TGCGCCAGCAGCTCCAGGCCGGGCACAGATACG. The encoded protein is CASSSRPGTDT. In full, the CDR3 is CASSSRPGTDTQYF.

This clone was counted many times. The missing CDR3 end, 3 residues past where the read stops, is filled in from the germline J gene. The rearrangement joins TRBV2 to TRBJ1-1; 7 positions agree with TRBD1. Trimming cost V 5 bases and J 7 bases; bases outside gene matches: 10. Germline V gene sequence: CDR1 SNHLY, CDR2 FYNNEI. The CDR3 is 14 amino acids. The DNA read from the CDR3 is TGTGCCAGCAGTCCCCTTAATCCAGGGGGTGAA. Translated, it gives CASSPLNPGGE. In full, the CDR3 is CASSPLNPGGEAFF.